This T cell receptor beta chain was profiled in a study of CD8+ T cells in alopecia areata. General study results and limits: Clarity of TCR sharing across patients fell short of that in mice, possibly HLA-related.

Notes on this clone: No antigen is known for it.

V was pared by 5 bases and J by 6 bases, with 17 bases between. The CDR3 is 14 residues long. The germline CDR1 and CDR2 sequences are MDHEN and SYDVKM. After isolation, RNA underwent reverse transcription to generate cDNA as the sequencing template. The method was immunoSEQ multiplex PCR; TCRdb's version includes in-frame clones alone and lacks a portion of them. Of 12,000 or so clones in the sample, approximately 65% were seen once. Obtained from alopecia areata patients were lesional scalp punch biopsies along with peripheral blood. The sample taken for sequencing was skin. This chain joins TRBV28 and TRBJ2-7; D not resolved. The TCR originated in a human donor with alopecia areata. This CDR3 reads CASSIRVRNSEQYF. DNA for the CDR3: TGTGCCAGCAGTATTCGGGTGAGGAATAGCGAGCAGTACTTC.